This record looks at one TCR beta chain sequence and its context. Its antigen remains unknown. Germline CDR1 SNHLY, CDR2 FYNNEI. This CDR3 is 15 amino acids long. V dropped 6 bases and J dropped 3; count of bases not matched to a gene: 4. This sample stems from a study of a mutant IDH1 vaccine in newly diagnosed glioma. Study-level information: Sex distribution of treated patients was roughly 60% male and roughly 38% female; mean age was about 40 years. Earlier care involved radiotherapy, temozolomide, or both, and the majority received both. Whole-study findings and limits: Pseudoprogression appeared independent of alterations in top peripheral clonotypes.

Measured with immunoSEQ multiplex PCR; TCRdb has only the in-frame clones, and not every one. Of 65,000 to 70,000 clones in the sample, 65% to 85% are singletons; the top ten hold approximately 4.5%. The time point is: baseline, week 1 (first vaccination visit). The treatment is: pre-vaccination baseline after standard-of-care therapy. Donor diagnoses consisted of new WHO grade 3 or 4 IDH1-mutant, ATRX-lost astrocytomas. The TCR was taken from a young woman with glioma. Some clones in this sample may be carry-over from other donors' samples. Specimen: peripheral blood mononuclear cells (PBMCs), collected from a glioma patient treated with radiotherapy, temozolomide or both. This rearrangement joins TRBV2 to TRBJ2-1; 11 bases line up with TRBD2. The CDR3 nucleotides read TGTGCCAGCAGCGATGGGACTAGCGGCTACAATGAGCAGTTCTTC. Its translation: CASSDGTSGYNEQFF.